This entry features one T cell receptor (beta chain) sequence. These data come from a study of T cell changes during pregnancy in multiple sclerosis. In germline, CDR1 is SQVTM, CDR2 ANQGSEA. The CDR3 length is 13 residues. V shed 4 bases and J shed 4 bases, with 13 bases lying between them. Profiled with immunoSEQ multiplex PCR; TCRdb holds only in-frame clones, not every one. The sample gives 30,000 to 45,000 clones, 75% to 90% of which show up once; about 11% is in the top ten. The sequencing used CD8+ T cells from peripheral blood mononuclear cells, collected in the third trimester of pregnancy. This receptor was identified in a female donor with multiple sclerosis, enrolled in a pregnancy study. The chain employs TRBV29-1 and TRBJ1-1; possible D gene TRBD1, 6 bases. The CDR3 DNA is TGCAGCGTTGGAACAGGGATCGTCACTGAAGCTTTCTTT. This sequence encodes CSVGTGIVTEAFF.